The clone carrying this TCR beta chain was seen repeatedly, ten times or more. Unique molecular identifiers were built into the TCRbeta library. TCRdb reprocessed the PCR reads with MiXCR, giving one entry per CDR3 protein. The sample yields a few hundred thousand distinct CDR3 sequences, 7.5% to 10% seen once. The data belong to a study of T-cell reconstitution after alpha-beta-depleted transplantation in children. The sequencing used PBMCs from the stem cell graft donor, collected from the stem cell graft. This TCR derives from a human donor who donated a stem cell graft to a child with SCID.

DNA for the CDR3: TGTGCCAGCAGGTCTCCAGGGTCTAACAGGGGAGTAGAGGATGGCTACACCTTC. Translated: CASRSPGSNRGVEDGYTF. This chain uses TRBV11-1 with TRBJ1-2, with 7 nucleotides matching TRBD1. V lost 6 bases, J lost 6 bases, and 22 bases stayed unmatched. CDR1 and CDR2 (germline): SGHAT, FQDESV (reference sequence). This CDR3 spans 18 amino acids.